This T cell receptor delta chain was retrieved from a study of gamma-delta chains in newborns, infants, children. The germline gives CDR1 GEAIGNYY, CDR2 EKD. The junction had 12 bases not matched to a gene; V was cut back by 1 base and J by 0 bases. The CDR3 runs to 21 residues. TCRdb reapplied CATT to the reads. The sample lists 7,000 to 9,500 delta-chain clones; 20% to 25% were seen once. The V gene is TRDV2, the J gene TRDJ3; 9 nucleotides match TRDD3. The clonotype comes from a child who was a newborn, infant or young child, either healthy, febrile or measles-vaccinated (not recorded which). Sequenced sample: blood. CDR3 amino acids: CACDTVGTGGLSSWDTRQMFF. The CDR3 DNA is TGTGCCTGTGACACGGTCGGTACTGGGGGACTCAGCTCCTGGGACACCCGACAGATGTTTTTC.